These 30 T cell receptor beta chains originate from one sample sequenced in a study of T cell responses to AZD1222 COVID-19 vaccine. The repertoire was sequenced with immunoSEQ multiplex PCR; TCRdb's copy has only in-frame clones and lacks some. Among 100,000 to 150,000 clones listed, 65% to 90% were seen once. The specimen was peripheral blood, collected 28 days after the second AZD1222 dose. Every receptor here comes from an adult who received the AZD1222 COVID-19 vaccine.

The rearrangement uses TRBV28 and TRBJ1-3; D remains unclear. This CDR3 spans 14 amino acids. Germline V gene data show CDR1 as MDHEN and CDR2 as SYDVKM. With 3 bases removed from V and 5 bases from J, the gap between germline ends came to 11 bases. Here the CDR3 reads CASSFAGIRNTIYF. Here the CDR3 DNA reads TGTGCCAGCAGTTTTGCGGGGATTCGAAACACCATATATTTT.

V usage is TRBV5-1 and J usage is TRBJ1-6, with D unclear. CDR3 length: 15 residues. V shed 0 bases and J shed 8 bases, with 12 bases lying between them. Germline V lookup: CDR1 SGHRS, CDR2 YFSETQ. CDR3 loop: CASSLALRAYSPLHF. The CDR3 DNA sequence: TGCGCCAGCAGCTTGGCCCTTAGGGCCTATTCACCCCTCCACTTT.

This chain links TRBV5-5 with TRBJ1-2, with TRBD1 as a possible D gene (5 bases). Trimming shortened V by 0 bases and J by 4 bases, and 13 bases separated the two germline ends. The CDR3 is made up of 15 amino acids. The germline gives CDR1 SGHKS, CDR2 YYEKEE (reference sequence). The CDR3 DNA reads TGTGCCAGCAGCTTGGAAGGGACGGAAGTCTATGGCTACACCTTC. Its translation: CASSLEGTEVYGYTF.

The CDR3 loop reads CASSFEGVSNQPQHF. The CDR3 nucleotides read TGTGCCAGCAGTTTTGAAGGGGTTAGCAATCAGCCCCAGCATTTT. The V and J genes are TRBV27 and TRBJ1-5; possible D gene TRBD1, 5 bases. CDR1 is MNHEY, CDR2 SMNVEV, per germline (reference sequence). The V end was cut by 3 bases, the J end by 0 bases, with 9 bases between. The CDR3 is 15 residues long.

This clone was detected once. A junction boundary mismatches the germline segment, possibly from a read error. The rearrangement uses TRBV7-7 and TRBJ2-2, with TRBD1 matching over 9 bases. This CDR3 region has 15 residues. Germline CDR1 reads SSHAT; CDR2 reads FNYEAQ (reference sequence). The CDR3, as DNA: TGTGCTAGCAGCTCACAGACAGGGGGTGGCGGGGAGCTGTTTTTT. Translating gives CASSSQTGGGGELFF.

This clone was recorded once. The chain uses TRBV9 and TRBJ1-6, with 8 bases lining up with TRBD1. The CDR3 has 15 residues. Germline loops: CDR1 SGDLS, CDR2 YYNGEE. J lost 10 bases, V lost 4 bases, and 10 bases had no gene match. CDR3 in amino acids: CASSPRQGNGSPLHF. CDR3 DNA: TGTGCCAGCAGCCCAAGACAGGGGAACGGATCACCCCTCCACTTT.

This clone was picked up one time. V usage is TRBV11-2 and J usage is TRBJ2-6, with D possibly matching TRBD1 (5 bases). This CDR3 is 17 amino acids long. The V and J ends lost 6 bases and 2 bases respectively, with 17 bases between them. Germline V gene data show CDR1 as SGHAT and CDR2 as FQNNGV. CDR3 protein: CASRPLLQGTGANVLTF. The CDR3, as DNA: TGTGCCAGCAGACCGTTACTGCAGGGAACTGGGGCCAACGTCCTGACTTTC.

The V call is TRBV24-1, the J call TRBJ2-1; 13 nucleotides line up with TRBD2. CDR3 length equals 15 residues. The J segment lost 8 bases and the V segment lost 8 bases, leaving 8 bases of the junction unmatched. Germline V CDR1 and CDR2: KGHDR, SFDVKD. The CDR3 DNA reads TGTGCCACCACCCAGGGGACTAGCGGGGCTGATGAGCAGTTCTTC. Its protein product is CATTQGTSGADEQFF.

The count of this clone is one. The chain uses TRBV15 and TRBJ1-1, with 10 positions matching TRBD1. Germline CDR1 reads LNHNV; CDR2 reads YYDKDF (reference sequence). The CDR3 extends over 15 amino acids. V shed 3 bases, J shed 4 bases, and the junction held 5 bases outside the gene matches. The CDR3 sequence is CATSRPDRGLTEAFF. CDR3 DNA sequence: TGTGCCACCAGCAGGCCCGACAGGGGGCTCACTGAAGCTTTCTTT.

This clone was observed a handful of times. V gene TRBV9 combines with J gene TRBJ2-4; D perhaps matches TRBD2 (6 bases). CDR1 is SGDLS, CDR2 YYNGEE, per germline. V lost 0 bases and J lost 8, with 12 bases in between. This CDR3 has 14 amino acids. Here the CDR3 DNA reads TGTGCCAGCAGCGTAGATGGCCGCGGGGACATTCAGTACTTC. Its protein product is CASSVDGRGDIQYF.

The genes are TRBV5-6 and TRBJ2-1, with a possible D match to TRBD2 (5 bases). There are 10 residues in the CDR3. The germline V gene encodes CDR1 SGHDT and CDR2 YYEEEE. Trimming took off 7 bases at V and 6 bases at J, with 5 bases between the two ends. The CDR3 spells CASGSNEQFF. The CDR3 nucleotides are TGTGCCAGCGGGAGCAATGAGCAGTTCTTC.

The chain combines TRBV29-1 with TRBJ2-7; D uncertain. This CDR3 has 13 amino acids. Per germline, CDR1 SQVTM and CDR2 ANQGSEA. Trimming removed 4 bases from V and 2 bases from J, with 12 bases in between. The CDR3 spells CSVVLTQTYEQYF. The CDR3 nucleotides are TGCAGCGTTGTGCTCACTCAGACCTACGAGCAGTACTTC.

This sequence joins TRBV5-4 and TRBJ2-7; 8 positions match TRBD2. Unmatched junction bases numbered 10, after V lost 4 bases and J lost 4 bases. Germline CDR1 and CDR2: SGHNT and YYREEE (reference sequence). There are 15 residues in the CDR3. CDR3 coding DNA: TGTGCCAGCAGCCTACGGGGCGGGGGGAGTTACGAGCAGTACTTC. It yields the protein CASSLRGGGSYEQYF.

V usage is TRBV19 and J usage is TRBJ1-6; a weak D match, TRBD1 (6 bases). The length of the CDR3 is 13 residues. The germline V gene encodes CDR1 LNHDA and CDR2 SQIVND (reference sequence). Trimming took 8 bases from V and 10 from J, leaving 15 bases between them. The CDR3: CASSPGANSPLHF. CDR3 DNA: TGTGCCAGTTCTCCGGGGGCCAACTCACCCCTCCACTTT.

The chain has TRBV7-6 and TRBJ1-1; possibly TRBD1 for D (6 bases). V lost 1 base to trimming and J lost 5 bases, with 20 bases between them. CDR1 SGHVS and CDR2 FNYEAQ come from the germline V gene. The CDR3 consists of 17 residues. The CDR3 protein is CASSLEQGMVGGTEAFF. CDR3 in DNA: TGTGCCAGCAGCTTAGAACAGGGAATGGTCGGGGGGACTGAAGCTTTCTTT.

This sequence joins TRBV7-2 and TRBJ2-7; D unresolved. With 5 bases removed from V and 6 bases from J, the gap between germline ends came to 17 bases. This CDR3 has 14 residues. Looked up from germline, CDR1 is SGHTA and CDR2 is FQGNSA. DNA for the CDR3: TGTGCCAGCAGCAGCCGAGGCAGCCTGGGCGAGCAGTACTTC. Its translation is CASSSRGSLGEQYF.

V usage is TRBV28 and J usage is TRBJ1-6; 9 bases are a match to TRBD1. CDR1 and CDR2 from the germline V gene are MDHEN and SYDVKM. The CDR3 contains 17 residues. The ends lost 4 bases at V and 7 bases at J; junction bases unmatched: 11. CDR3 DNA: TGTGCCAGCAGTTCCCCACAACAGGGGGCTCGAAATTCACCCCTCCACTTT. It codes for CASSSPQQGARNSPLHF.

The chain joins TRBV7-2 to TRBJ1-6; 7 nucleotides line up with TRBD1. This CDR3 has 15 amino acids. Germline CDR1 SGHTA, CDR2 FQGNSA. After removal of 5 bases from V and 9 bases from J, the junction contained 10 bases not matched to a gene. The CDR3 coding sequence is TGTGCCAGCAGCCCCCGACAGGGAGGGGGTTCACCCCTCCACTTT. It yields the protein CASSPRQGGGSPLHF.

This clone has a single count. The chain carries TRBV5-4 and TRBJ1-6; no clear D. The CDR3 runs 14 residues. The V and J ends lost 4 bases and 7 bases respectively, with 12 bases between them. Germline V lookup: CDR1 SGHNT, CDR2 YYREEE (reference sequence). For the CDR3, the DNA is TGTGCCAGCAGCCAGGACGGGTTGAATTCACCCCTCCACTTT. Protein: CASSQDGLNSPLHF. Using reference TRBV5-4 and TRBJ1-6 for the parts outside the CDR3, the full variable domain is ETGVTQSPTHLIKTRGQQVTLRCSSQSGHNTVSWYQQALGQGPQFIFQYYREEENGRGNFPPRFSGLQFPNYSSELNVNALELDDSALYLCASSQDGLNSPLHFGNGTRLTVT.

This sequence joins TRBV3-1 (or the pseudogene TRBV3-2) and TRBJ2-6; D unresolved. CDR3 length equals 15 residues. Trimming took 3 bases from V and 1 from J, leaving 7 bases between them. CDR1 is LGHDT, CDR2 YNNKEL, per germline (reference sequence). The CDR3 loop reads CASSQHDSGANVLTF. The CDR3 DNA is TGTGCCAGCAGCCAGCACGATTCTGGGGCCAACGTCCTGACTTTC.

The chain combines TRBV3-1 (or the pseudogene TRBV3-2) with TRBJ2-2; a weak D match, TRBD2 (6 bases). V was clipped by 6 bases and J by 0 bases, with 14 bases between them. Germline CDR1 LGHDT, CDR2 YNNKEL (reference sequence). The CDR3 is 16 residues long. The CDR3 loop is CASRDLGGSNTGELFF. The DNA for the CDR3 is TGTGCCAGCAGGGACCTGGGGGGTTCGAACACCGGGGAGCTGTTTTTT.

This clone was counted only a few times. This CDR3 reads CASSRDRAGGYTF. The CDR3 DNA follows: TGTGCCAGCAGTAGGGACAGGGCTGGGGGCTACACCTTC. The chain links TRBV6-4 to TRBJ1-2, with TRBD1 matching over 9 bases. CDR3 size: 13 residues. V was clipped by 5 bases and J by 8 bases; unmatched bases: 6. CDR1 is MRHNA, CDR2 SNTAGT, per germline.

The V call is TRBV18, the J call TRBJ2-7, with 9 positions matching TRBD1. CDR1 is KGHSH, CDR2 LQKENI, per germline. Unmatched junction bases numbered 11, after V lost 10 bases and J lost 7 bases. This CDR3 contains 13 residues. The CDR3: CATRDRALEEQYF. For the CDR3, the DNA is TGTGCCACCAGGGACAGGGCTTTGGAGGAGCAGTACTTC.

This rearrangement joins TRBV9 to TRBJ2-3, with 12 bases matching TRBD2. This CDR3 spans 19 amino acids. V lost 4 bases to trimming and J lost 3 bases; unmatched junction nucleotides: 15. Germline CDR1 and CDR2: SGDLS and YYNGEE. The CDR3 DNA reads as TGTGCCAGCAGCTCTTGGACTAGCGGGGTTAACCTGGGGACAGATACGCAGTATTTT. Its translation: CASSSWTSGVNLGTDTQYF.

The table lists this clone with a count of one. The gene calls are TRBV7-2 and TRBJ1-2, with D tentatively TRBD1 (5 bases). CDR1 is SGHTA, CDR2 FQGNSA, per germline. V lost 5 bases to trimming and J lost 2 bases, with 12 bases between them. The CDR3 contains 14 residues. The CDR3 region has the DNA TGTGCCAGCAGCCAATCGGGGCAGAACTATGGCTACACCTTC. Amino acids: CASSQSGQNYGYTF.

This chain joins TRBV7-3 and TRBJ1-1, with D tentatively TRBD1 (5 bases). This CDR3 has 14 amino acids. In germline, CDR1 is SGHTA, CDR2 FQGTGA. With 2 bases removed from V and 5 bases from J, the gap between germline ends came to 12 bases. The CDR3 sequence is CASSLLGGRTEAFF. The CDR3 region has the DNA TGTGCCAGCAGCTTACTGGGGGGTCGGACTGAAGCTTTCTTT.

This chain links TRBV7-6 with TRBJ2-1; 8 bases align to TRBD2. Trimming cost V 6 bases and J 6 bases; bases outside gene matches: 10. The CDR3 length is 15 residues. Germline CDR1 is SGHVS and CDR2 is FNYEAQ. The CDR3 DNA reads TGTGCCAGCAGTAAAAGCGGGGGCCTTTCCAATGAGCAGTTCTTC. Translation gives CASSKSGGLSNEQFF.

The gene calls are TRBV3-1 (or the pseudogene TRBV3-2) and TRBJ1-5; D is unresolved. Germline-derived CDR1 and CDR2 are LGHDT and YNNKEL (reference sequence). The CDR3 has 13 residues. Trimming removed 0 bases from V and 6 bases from J, with 6 bases in between. CDR3 residues: CASSQDLGQPQHF. CDR3 nucleotide sequence: TGTGCCAGCAGCCAAGACTTGGGTCAGCCCCAGCATTTT.

The V call is TRBV28, the J call TRBJ1-5, with 10 bases aligning to TRBD1. Germline V gene lookup returns CDR1 MDHEN and CDR2 SYDVKM. The CDR3 runs 15 residues. V gave up 5 bases and J gave up 6 bases; unmatched junction bases: 7. The CDR3: CASSRQGAGAQPQHF. Here the CDR3 DNA reads TGTGCCAGCAGTAGACAGGGGGCAGGAGCTCAGCCCCAGCATTTT.

In this sample, this clone turned up a few times. The chain employs TRBV5-6 and TRBJ1-2, with 7 bases matching TRBD1. The CDR3 loop spans 15 amino acids. Germline V CDR1 and CDR2: SGHDT, YYEEEE. V shed 1 base and J 8 bases; nucleotides not matched to a gene: 11. The CDR3 DNA reads as TGTGCCAGCAGCTTGTCAGCCCTACAGGGGAAGGGCTACACCTTC. This sequence encodes CASSLSALQGKGYTF.